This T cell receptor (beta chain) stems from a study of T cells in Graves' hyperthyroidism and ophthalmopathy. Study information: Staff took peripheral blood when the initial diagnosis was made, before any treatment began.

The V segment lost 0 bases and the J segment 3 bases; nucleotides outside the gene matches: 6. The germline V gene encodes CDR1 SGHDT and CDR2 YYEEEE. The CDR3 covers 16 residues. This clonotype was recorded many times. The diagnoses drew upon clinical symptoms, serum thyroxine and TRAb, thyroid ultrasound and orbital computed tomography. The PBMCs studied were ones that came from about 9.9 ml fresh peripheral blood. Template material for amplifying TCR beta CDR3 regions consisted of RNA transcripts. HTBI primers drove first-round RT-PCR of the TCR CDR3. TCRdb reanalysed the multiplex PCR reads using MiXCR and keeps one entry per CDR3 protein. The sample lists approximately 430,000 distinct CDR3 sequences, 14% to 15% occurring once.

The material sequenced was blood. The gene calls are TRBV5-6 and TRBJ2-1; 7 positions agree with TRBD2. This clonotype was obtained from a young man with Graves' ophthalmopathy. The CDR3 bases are TGTGCCAGCAGCTTGGGTCGCGGGAGTAGCTACAATGAGCAGTTCTTC. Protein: CASSLGRGSSYNEQFF.